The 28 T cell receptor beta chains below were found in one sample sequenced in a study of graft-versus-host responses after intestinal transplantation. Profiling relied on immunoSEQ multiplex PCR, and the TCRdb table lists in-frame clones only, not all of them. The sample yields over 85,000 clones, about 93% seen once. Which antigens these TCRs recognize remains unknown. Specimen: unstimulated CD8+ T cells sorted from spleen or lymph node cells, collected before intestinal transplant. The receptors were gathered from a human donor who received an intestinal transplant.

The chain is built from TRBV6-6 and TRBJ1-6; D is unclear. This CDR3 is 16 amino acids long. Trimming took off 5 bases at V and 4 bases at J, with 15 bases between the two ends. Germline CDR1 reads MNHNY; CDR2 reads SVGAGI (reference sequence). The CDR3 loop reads CASSHLWSKYNSPLHF. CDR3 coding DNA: TGTGCCAGCAGTCATTTGTGGAGCAAGTATAATTCACCCCTCCACTTT.

The CDR3 DNA is TGTGCCAGCAGCTTTGCCCCAGCCTACGAGCAGTACTTC. It translates to CASSFAPAYEQYF. The rearrangement links TRBV13 to TRBJ2-7, with no clear D. The CDR3 totals 13 residues. V was clipped by 3 bases and J by 2 bases, with 8 bases between them. Germline-derived CDR1 and CDR2 are PRHDT and FYEKMQ (reference sequence).

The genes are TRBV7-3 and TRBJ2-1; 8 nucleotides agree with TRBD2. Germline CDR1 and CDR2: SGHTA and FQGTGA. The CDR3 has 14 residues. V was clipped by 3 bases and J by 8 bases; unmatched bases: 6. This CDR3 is CASSFGAGEDEQFF. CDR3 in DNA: TGTGCCAGCAGCTTCGGAGCGGGGGAAGATGAGCAGTTCTTC.

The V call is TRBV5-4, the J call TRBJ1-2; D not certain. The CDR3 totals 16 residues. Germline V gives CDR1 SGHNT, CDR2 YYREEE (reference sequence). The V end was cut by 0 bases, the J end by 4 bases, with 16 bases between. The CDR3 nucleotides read TGTGCCAGCAGCTTGGCCGACTTTTCCGCGAGCTATGGCTACACCTTC. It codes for CASSLADFSASYGYTF. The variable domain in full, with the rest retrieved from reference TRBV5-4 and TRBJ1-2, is ETGVTQSPTHLIKTRGQQVTLRCSSQSGHNTVSWYQQALGQGPQFIFQYYREEENGRGNFPPRFSGLQFPNYSSELNVNALELDDSALYLCASSLADFSASYGYTFGSGTRLTVV.

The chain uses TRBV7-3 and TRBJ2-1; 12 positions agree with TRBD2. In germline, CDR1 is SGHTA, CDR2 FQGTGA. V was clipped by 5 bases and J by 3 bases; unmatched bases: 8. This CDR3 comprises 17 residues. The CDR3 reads CASSAYPSGGGYNEQFF. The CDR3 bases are TGTGCCAGCAGCGCCTATCCTAGCGGGGGGGGCTACAATGAGCAGTTCTTC.

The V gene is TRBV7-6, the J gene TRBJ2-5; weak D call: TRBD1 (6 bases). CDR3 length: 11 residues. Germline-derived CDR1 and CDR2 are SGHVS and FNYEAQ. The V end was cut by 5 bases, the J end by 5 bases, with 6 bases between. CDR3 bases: TGTGCCAGCAGCGACAGGGAGACCCAGTACTTC. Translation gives CASSDRETQYF.

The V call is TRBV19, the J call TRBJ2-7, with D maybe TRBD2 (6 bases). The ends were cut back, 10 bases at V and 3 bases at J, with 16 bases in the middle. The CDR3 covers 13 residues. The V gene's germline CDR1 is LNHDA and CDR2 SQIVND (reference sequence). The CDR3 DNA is TGTGCCACGGGAGAGGGAGCCAGCTACGAGCAGTACTTC. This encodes CATGEGASYEQYF.

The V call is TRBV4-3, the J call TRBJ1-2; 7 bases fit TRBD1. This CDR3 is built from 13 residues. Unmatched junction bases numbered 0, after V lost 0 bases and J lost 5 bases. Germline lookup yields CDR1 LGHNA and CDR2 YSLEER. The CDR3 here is CASSQDRGYGYTF. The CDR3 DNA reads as TGCGCCAGCAGCCAAGACAGGGGGTATGGCTACACCTTC.

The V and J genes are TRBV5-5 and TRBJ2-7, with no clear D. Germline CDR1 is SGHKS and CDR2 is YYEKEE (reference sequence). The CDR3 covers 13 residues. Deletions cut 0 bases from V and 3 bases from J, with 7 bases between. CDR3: CASSLGVIYEQYF. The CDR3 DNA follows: TGTGCCAGCAGCTTGGGCGTGATCTACGAGCAGTACTTC.

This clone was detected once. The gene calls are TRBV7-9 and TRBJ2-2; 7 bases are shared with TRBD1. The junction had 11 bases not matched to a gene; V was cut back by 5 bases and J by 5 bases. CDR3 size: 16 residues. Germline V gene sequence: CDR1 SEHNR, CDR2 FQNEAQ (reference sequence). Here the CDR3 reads CASSLTGVQRTGELFF. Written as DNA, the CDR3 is TGTGCCAGCAGCCTAACAGGGGTCCAACGTACCGGGGAGCTGTTTTTT.

CDR3 residues: CASSIFTGTYEQYF. In DNA form, the CDR3 reads TGTGCCAGTAGTATTTTCACAGGTACCTACGAGCAGTACTTC. The chain combines TRBV19 with TRBJ2-7; perhaps TRBD1 as D (5 bases). The CDR3 totals 14 residues. Trimming cost V 3 bases and J 2 bases, with 11 bases left between them. Germline values: CDR1 LNHDA, CDR2 SQIVND (reference sequence).

In DNA, the CDR3 is TGTGCCAGCCTGGACAGGGGTAGCAATCAGCCCCAGCATTTT. It translates to CASLDRGSNQPQHF. V gene TRBV19 combines with J gene TRBJ1-5; 9 nucleotides line up with TRBD1. CDR1 is LNHDA and CDR2 is SQIVND in the germline V gene (reference sequence). Trimming at V came to 9 bases and at J to 0 bases, leaving 3 bases not matched to a gene. The CDR3 spans 14 residues.

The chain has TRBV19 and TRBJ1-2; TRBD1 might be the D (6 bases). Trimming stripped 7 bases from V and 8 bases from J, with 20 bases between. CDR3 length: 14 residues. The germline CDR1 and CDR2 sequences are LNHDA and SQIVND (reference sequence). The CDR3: CASTPGSRGGGYTF. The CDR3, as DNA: TGTGCCAGTACCCCAGGAAGCAGGGGTGGGGGCTACACCTTC.

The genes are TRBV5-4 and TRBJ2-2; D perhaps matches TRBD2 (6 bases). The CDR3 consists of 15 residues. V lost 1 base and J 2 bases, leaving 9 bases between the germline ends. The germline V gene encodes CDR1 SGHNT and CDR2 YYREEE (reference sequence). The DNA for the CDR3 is TGTGCCAGCAGCTTGAGTGGGACTAACACCGGGGAGCTGTTTTTT. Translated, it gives CASSLSGTNTGELFF.

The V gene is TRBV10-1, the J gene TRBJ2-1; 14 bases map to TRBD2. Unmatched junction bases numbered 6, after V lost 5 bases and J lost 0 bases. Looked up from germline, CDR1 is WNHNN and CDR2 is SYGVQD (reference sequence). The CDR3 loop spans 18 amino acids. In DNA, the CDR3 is TGCGCCAGCAGTACGGGACTAGCGGGAGATAGCTCCTACAATGAGCAGTTCTTC. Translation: CASSTGLAGDSSYNEQFF.

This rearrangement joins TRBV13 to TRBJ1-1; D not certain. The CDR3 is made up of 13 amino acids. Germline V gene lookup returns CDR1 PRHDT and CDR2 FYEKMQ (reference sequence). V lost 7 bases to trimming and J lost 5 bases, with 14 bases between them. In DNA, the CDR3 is TGTGCCAGCAAAGAAGTCGGCGGGACTGAAGCTTTCTTT. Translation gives CASKEVGGTEAFF.

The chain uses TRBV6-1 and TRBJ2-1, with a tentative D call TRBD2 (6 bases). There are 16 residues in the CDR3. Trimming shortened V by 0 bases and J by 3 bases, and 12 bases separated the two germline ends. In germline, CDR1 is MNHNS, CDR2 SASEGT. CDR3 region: CASSEARGSDYNEQFF. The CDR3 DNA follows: TGTGCCAGCAGTGAAGCCCGGGGGAGCGACTACAATGAGCAGTTCTTC.

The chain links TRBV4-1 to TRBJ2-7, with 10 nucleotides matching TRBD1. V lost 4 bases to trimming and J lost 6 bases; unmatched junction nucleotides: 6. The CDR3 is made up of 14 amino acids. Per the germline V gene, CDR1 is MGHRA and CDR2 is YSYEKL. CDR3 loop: CASSLGDRGFEQYF. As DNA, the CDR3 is TGCGCCAGCAGCCTTGGGGACAGGGGTTTCGAGCAGTACTTC.

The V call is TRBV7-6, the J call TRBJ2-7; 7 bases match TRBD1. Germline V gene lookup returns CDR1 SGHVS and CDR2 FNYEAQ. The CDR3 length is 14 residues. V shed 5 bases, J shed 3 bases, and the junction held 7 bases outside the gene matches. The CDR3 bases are TGTGCCAGCAGCCCCCGGGACAGTGGCTACGAGCAGTACTTC. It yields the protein CASSPRDSGYEQYF.

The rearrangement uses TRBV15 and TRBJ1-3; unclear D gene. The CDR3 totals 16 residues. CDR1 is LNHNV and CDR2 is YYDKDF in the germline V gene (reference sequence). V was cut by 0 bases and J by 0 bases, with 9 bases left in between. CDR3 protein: CATSRDASVSGNTIYF. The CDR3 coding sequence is TGTGCCACCAGCAGAGATGCGAGTGTCTCTGGAAACACCATATATTTT. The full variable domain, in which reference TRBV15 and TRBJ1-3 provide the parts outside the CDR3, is DAMVIQNPRYQVTQFGKPVTLSCSQTLNHNVMYWYQQKSSQAPKLLFHYYDKDFNNEADTPDNFQSRRPNTSFCFLDIRSPGLGDTAMYLCATSRDASVSGNTIYFGEGSWLTVV.

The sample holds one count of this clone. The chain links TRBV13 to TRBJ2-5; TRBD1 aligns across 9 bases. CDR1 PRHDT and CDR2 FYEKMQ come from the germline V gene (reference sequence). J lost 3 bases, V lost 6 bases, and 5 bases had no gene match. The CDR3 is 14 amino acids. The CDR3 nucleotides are TGTGCCAGCAGTTTAAGGACAGGGGAAGAGACCCAGTACTTC. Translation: CASSLRTGEETQYF.

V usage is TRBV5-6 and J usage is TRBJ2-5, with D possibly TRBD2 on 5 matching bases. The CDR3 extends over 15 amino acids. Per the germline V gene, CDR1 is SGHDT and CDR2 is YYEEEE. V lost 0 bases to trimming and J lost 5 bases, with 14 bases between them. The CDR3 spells CASSLARQPGETQYF. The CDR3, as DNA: TGTGCCAGCAGCTTGGCCCGACAACCGGGGGAGACCCAGTACTTC.

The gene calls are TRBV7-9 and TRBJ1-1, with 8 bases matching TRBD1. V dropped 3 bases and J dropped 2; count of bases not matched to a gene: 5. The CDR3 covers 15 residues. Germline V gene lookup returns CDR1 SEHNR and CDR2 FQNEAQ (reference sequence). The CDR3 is CASSLTGERNTEAFF. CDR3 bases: TGTGCCAGCAGCTTGACAGGGGAACGAAACACTGAAGCTTTCTTT.

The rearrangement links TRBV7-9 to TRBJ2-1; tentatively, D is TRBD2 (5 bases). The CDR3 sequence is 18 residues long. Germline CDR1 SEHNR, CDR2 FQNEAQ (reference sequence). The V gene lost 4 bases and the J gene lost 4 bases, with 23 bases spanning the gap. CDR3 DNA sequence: TGTGCCAGCAGCTCCAGACCCGGGGTTCCATTACCGTACAATGAGCAGTTCTTC. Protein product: CASSSRPGVPLPYNEQFF.

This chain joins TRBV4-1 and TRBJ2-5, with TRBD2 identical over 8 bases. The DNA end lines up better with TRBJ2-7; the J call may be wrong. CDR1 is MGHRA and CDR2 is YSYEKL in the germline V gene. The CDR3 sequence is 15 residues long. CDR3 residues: CASSQTSGSSYEQYF. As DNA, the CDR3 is TGCGCCAGCAGCCAAACTAGCGGCAGCTCCTACGAGCAGTACTTC.

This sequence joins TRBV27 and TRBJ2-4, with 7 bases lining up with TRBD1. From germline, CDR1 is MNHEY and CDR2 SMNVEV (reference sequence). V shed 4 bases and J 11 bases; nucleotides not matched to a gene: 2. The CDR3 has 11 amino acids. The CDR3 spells CASSWGTVQYF. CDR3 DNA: TGTGCCAGCAGTTGGGGGACAGTTCAGTACTTC.

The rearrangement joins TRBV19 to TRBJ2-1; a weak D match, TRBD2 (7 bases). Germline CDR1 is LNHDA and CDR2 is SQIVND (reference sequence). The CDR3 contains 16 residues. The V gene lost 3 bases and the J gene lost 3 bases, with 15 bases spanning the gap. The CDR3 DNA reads TGTGCCAGTAGTATTCTGGCGGGGGCCCTCTACAATGAGCAGTTCTTC. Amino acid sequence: CASSILAGALYNEQFF.

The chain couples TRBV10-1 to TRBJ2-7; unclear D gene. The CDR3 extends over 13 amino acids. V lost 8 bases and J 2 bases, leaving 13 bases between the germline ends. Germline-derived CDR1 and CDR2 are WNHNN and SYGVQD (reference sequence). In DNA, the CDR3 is TGCGCCAGCTCCTTCGACACCCCCTACGAGCAGTACTTC. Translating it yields CASSFDTPYEQYF.